This T cell receptor (beta chain) was documented in a study of T cell responses to AZD1222 COVID-19 vaccine. General observations from the study: Within unmutated variant regions lay the reported targets of nearly half of spike-specific TCRs.

A remark on this clone: Its specificity is not known.

The length of the CDR3 is 12 residues. The repertoire was sequenced with immunoSEQ multiplex PCR; TCRdb's copy has only in-frame clones and lacks some. The table records over 120,000 clones, around 87% of them present only once. This TCR came from an adult in good health. The J gene is TRBJ2-5, the V gene TRBV21-1. TRBV21-1 is a listed pseudogene. Material: peripheral blood, obtained on day 0 of AZD1222 vaccination. The CDR3: CASRRGLETQYF. In DNA form, the CDR3 reads TGTGCCAGCAGGAGGGGATTGGAGACCCAGTACTTC.